One and the same sample provided the 13 T cell receptor beta chains below, sequenced in a study of T-cell reconstitution after alpha-beta-depleted transplantation in children. Unique molecular identifiers were used to barcode this TCRbeta library. In TCRdb, the PCR reads were re-called with MiXCR into one record per CDR3 protein. The sample includes 450,000 to 600,000 distinct CDR3 sequences, approximately 32% of them seen just once. The sequenced sample was PBMCs from the stem cell graft donor, obtained from the stem cell graft. These receptors all come from a human donor who donated a stem cell graft to a child with aplastic anemia.

The J gene is TRBJ2-3, the V gene TRBV6-2 or TRBV6-3; the match to TRBD2 covers 7 bases. V dropped 2 bases and J dropped 3; count of bases not matched to a gene: 11. The CDR3 is 17 amino acids. Germline CDR1 is MNHEY and CDR2 is SVGEGT. The CDR3 loop is CASSYRLAGVRTDTQYF. In nucleotides, the CDR3 is TGTGCCAGCAGTTACAGGCTGGCGGGAGTTCGAACAGATACGCAGTATTTT.

This clonotype was recorded a few times. The chain carries TRBV20-1 and TRBJ1-1; tentative D call: TRBD1 (5 bases). V lost 3 bases and J 1 base, leaving 15 bases between the germline ends. Looked up from germline, CDR1 is DFQATT and CDR2 is SNEGSKA (reference sequence). CDR3 length: 15 residues. CDR3 bases: TGCAGTGCTAGTCCCCTAGGGACGGCGAACACTGAAGCTTTCTTT. It is translated as CSASPLGTANTEAFF.

The gene calls are TRBV6-5 and TRBJ2-2; D might be TRBD1 (6 bases). V lost 4 bases to trimming and J lost 0 bases, with 12 bases between them. CDR3 size: 16 residues. The germline gives CDR1 MNHEY, CDR2 SVGAGI. Here the CDR3 reads CASSFGRGSNTGELFF. The CDR3 DNA sequence: TGTGCCAGCAGTTTTGGAAGGGGGTCGAACACCGGGGAGCTGTTTTTT.

This clonotype came up a few times. The J gene is TRBJ2-3, the V gene TRBV6-5, with TRBD1 as a possible D gene (6 bases). The germline V and J ends were trimmed by 4 bases and 6 bases, with 20 bases remaining between them. This CDR3 region has 16 residues. Germline V lookup: CDR1 MNHEY, CDR2 SVGAGI. The CDR3 nucleotides are TGTGCCAGCAGTTCCACCGGGACACGGGTTTGGGATACGCAGTATTTT. Amino acids: CASSSTGTRVWDTQYF.

The chain carries TRBV5-1 and TRBJ2-1; D remains unclear. Trimming stripped 1 base from V and 6 bases from J, with 5 bases between. The CDR3 consists of 12 residues. The germline gives CDR1 SGHRS, CDR2 YFSETQ. CDR3 in DNA: TGCGCCAGCAGCTTGCAGGCCAATGAGCAGTTCTTC. This gives the protein CASSLQANEQFF.

This chain links TRBV12-3 or TRBV12-4 with TRBJ2-7; weak D call: TRBD2 (7 bases). V was shortened by 6 bases and J by 3 bases, with 15 bases between the two germline ends. There are 14 residues in the CDR3. Here the CDR3 DNA reads TGTGCCAGCAGCATTGGGGGGGCCGACTACGAGCAGTACGTC. It yields the protein CASSIGGADYEQYV.

The chain is built from TRBV12-3 or TRBV12-4 and TRBJ1-1, with D tentatively TRBD1 (6 bases). V lost 3 bases, J lost 0 bases, and 17 bases lay in between. The CDR3 consists of 17 residues. The CDR3 nucleotides read TGTGCCAGCAGTTTCACAGGGTTCAACCCCATGAACACTGAAGCTTTCTTT. This gives the protein CASSFTGFNPMNTEAFF.

This sequence joins TRBV20-1 and TRBJ2-5; TRBD2 might be the D (5 bases). The CDR3 consists of 13 residues. V was trimmed by 6 bases and J by 5 bases, leaving 16 bases between them. The germline V gene encodes CDR1 DFQATT and CDR2 SNEGSKA (reference sequence). CDR3 sequence reads: CSARQLVPETQYF. The CDR3 nucleotides are TGCAGTGCGCGACAACTAGTTCCCGAGACCCAGTACTTC.

This chain connects TRBV6-2 or TRBV6-3 to TRBJ2-4, with D possibly being TRBD1 (5 bases). This CDR3 spans 17 amino acids. Trimming removed 2 bases from V and 0 bases from J, with 14 bases in between. Germline V CDR1 and CDR2: MNHEY, SVGEGT. CDR3 in DNA: TGTGCCAGCAGTTACCCACACAGGCTTCTAGCCAAAAACATTCAGTACTTC. Translation: CASSYPHRLLAKNIQYF.

The V gene is TRBV11-3, the J gene TRBJ2-3, with a possible D match to TRBD1 (5 bases). The ends were cut back, 3 bases at V and 5 bases at J, with 15 bases in the middle. There are 15 residues in the CDR3. CDR1 is SGHNT, CDR2 YENEEA, per germline. The CDR3 region has the DNA TGTGCCAGCAGCTTCGGTGGGGCGCAGGGAGATACGCAGTATTTT. Translation gives CASSFGGAQGDTQYF.

The sample holds one count of this clonotype. CDR3 amino acids: CASSLGLAGGPYEQYF. The CDR3 DNA reads TGTGCCAGCAGCTTAGGCTTAGCGGGAGGGCCCTACGAGCAGTACTTC. V gene TRBV7-9 combines with J gene TRBJ2-7; 11 bases fit TRBD2. Germline lookup yields CDR1 SEHNR and CDR2 FQNEAQ (reference sequence). The J segment lost 2 bases and the V segment lost 1 base, leaving 4 bases of the junction unmatched. The CDR3 covers 16 residues.

This chain connects TRBV6-1 to TRBJ2-7; TRBD2 aligns across 11 bases. The CDR3 is made up of 16 amino acids. Germline CDR1 MNHNS, CDR2 SASEGT. Trimming cost V 1 base and J 7 bases; bases outside gene matches: 9. This CDR3 is CASSEETSGGRGEQYF. The DNA for the CDR3 is TGTGCCAGCAGTGAAGAAACTAGCGGGGGCCGAGGGGAGCAGTACTTC.

The chain is built from TRBV30 and TRBJ2-3; no reliable D call. The CDR3 totals 13 residues. CDR1 is GTSNPN, CDR2 SVGIG, per germline (reference sequence). V shed 2 bases and J shed 0 bases, with 6 bases lying between them. The CDR3 protein is CAWSRQSTDTQYF. The CDR3 DNA reads as TGTGCCTGGAGTAGGCAGAGCACAGATACGCAGTATTTT.